Following are 29 T cell receptor beta chains from one sample sequenced in a study of CD8 T cells in Susac syndrome (dated by TCRdb to between 2017 and 2020). Library preparation employed the immunoSEQ multiplex PCR assay. RNA was extracted with the RNeasy kit and 0.5 to 1 ug was reverse transcribed using random hexamers. The public reads were reanalyzed by TCRdb: fastp trimming at Q25, MiXCR alignment, in-frame beta chains only. CDR3 protein duplicates are merged, each entry listing the most common genes and DNA. Within this sample are over 150,000 distinct CDR3 sequences, with approximately 94% of them counted one time only. Of the sample, around 0.12% is held by the ten largest clones. Specimen: CD4+ T cells from PBMCs. These receptors were collected from a human donor with Susac syndrome.

V is TRBV6-2 or TRBV6-3 and J is TRBJ1-6, with TRBD1 identical over 7 bases. Germline CDR1 is MNHEY and CDR2 is SVGEGT. The junction had 11 bases not matched to a gene; V was cut back by 1 base and J by 14 bases. The CDR3 length is 15 residues. The CDR3 nucleotides read TGTGCCAGCAGTTACTGGGACAGCTCGAGAGGAACCCTCCACTTT. Its translation: CASSYWDSSRGTLHF.

This chain uses TRBV2 with TRBJ1-1; D is possibly TRBD1 (5 bases). The CDR3 loop spans 11 amino acids. V was pared by 2 bases and J by 11 bases, with 9 bases between. Germline values: CDR1 SNHLY, CDR2 FYNNEI. The CDR3 protein is CASSETWDAFF. CDR3 sequence (DNA): TGTGCCAGCAGTGAAACCTGGGACGCTTTCTTT.

This clonotype has only one observation. This sequence joins TRBV27 and TRBJ2-1; tentatively, D is TRBD1 (6 bases). The CDR3 extends over 15 amino acids. The germline V and J ends were trimmed by 5 bases and 2 bases, with 13 bases remaining between them. Germline V gene sequence: CDR1 MNHEY, CDR2 SMNVEV (reference sequence). CDR3 DNA sequence: TGTGCCAGCAGTAGAGACAGGTTCGCCTACAATGAGCAGTTCTTC. It translates to CASSRDRFAYNEQFF.

The chain joins TRBV7-2 to TRBJ2-7; D unresolved. Germline V gene sequence: CDR1 SGHTA, CDR2 FQGNSA. The V end was cut by 6 bases, the J end by 5 bases, with 11 bases between. This CDR3 has 12 residues. The CDR3 loop is CASSLPPNEQYF. Here the CDR3 DNA reads TGTGCCAGCAGTCTCCCGCCCAACGAGCAGTACTTC.

This CDR3 is CASSQKGPSSTDTQYF. The CDR3 DNA sequence: TGTGCCAGCAGCCAAAAGGGGCCCTCTAGCACAGATACGCAGTATTTT. This chain links TRBV14 with TRBJ2-3; D is perhaps TRBD1 (5 bases). V lost 2 bases and J 0 bases, leaving 12 bases between the germline ends. CDR1 and CDR2 from the germline V gene are SGHDN and FVKESK. The CDR3 runs 16 residues. The entire variable domain, with the rest obtained from reference TRBV14 and TRBJ2-3, is as follows: EAGVTQFPSHSVIEKGQTVTLRCDPISGHDNLYWYRRVMGKEIKFLLHFVKESKQDESGMPNNRFLAERTGGTYSTLKVQPAELEDSGVYFCASSQKGPSSTDTQYFGPGTRLTVL.

This chain connects TRBV6-6 to TRBJ1-5; TRBD1 is a possible D gene (6 bases). The CDR3 is 13 amino acids. The germline V gene encodes CDR1 MNHNY and CDR2 SVGAGI (reference sequence). V lost 10 bases, J lost 0 bases, and 10 bases lay in between. The chain's CDR3 is CAIQQGSNQPQHF. The CDR3 nucleotides are TGTGCCATCCAACAGGGTAGCAATCAGCCCCAGCATTTT.

CDR3 DNA sequence: TGTGCCATCAGTGAGACAGGGGTGGAGCAGTACTTC. It codes for CAISETGVEQYF. The V call is TRBV10-3, the J call TRBJ2-7, with 7 positions matching TRBD1. V gave up 2 bases and J gave up 7 bases; unmatched junction bases: 2. This CDR3 region has 12 residues. The V gene's germline CDR1 is ENHRY and CDR2 SYGVKD.

The chain carries TRBV28 and TRBJ2-3; the match to TRBD1 covers 7 bases. Trimming took 6 bases from V and 2 from J; bases not matched to a gene: 5. The CDR3 length is 14 residues. From germline, CDR1 is MDHEN and CDR2 SYDVKM. The DNA for the CDR3 is TGTGCCAGCAGCAAACAGGGGCCCACAGATACGCAGTATTTT. Translation gives CASSKQGPTDTQYF.

This rearrangement joins TRBV27 to TRBJ2-1; 10 bases agree with TRBD2. CDR1 is MNHEY and CDR2 is SMNVEV in the germline V gene (reference sequence). This CDR3 region has 16 residues. The J segment lost 4 bases and the V segment lost 3 bases, leaving 6 bases of the junction unmatched. CDR3 amino acids: CASSFGLAGVYNEQFF. CDR3 nucleotides: TGTGCCAGCAGTTTTGGCCTAGCGGGAGTATACAATGAGCAGTTCTTC.

CDR3 nucleotide sequence: TGTGCCAGCAGTTACGGACAGCCCTACTATGGCTACACCTTC. Amino acid sequence: CASSYGQPYYGYTF. The chain uses TRBV7-2 and TRBJ1-2; tentatively, D is TRBD1 (6 bases). V was pared by 6 bases and J by 3 bases, with 14 bases between. Per the germline V gene, CDR1 is SGHTA and CDR2 is FQGNSA. The length of the CDR3 is 14 residues.

The V and J genes are TRBV6-2 or TRBV6-3 and TRBJ2-1; TRBD2 aligns across 12 bases. This CDR3 has 15 residues. Looked up from germline, CDR1 is MNHEY and CDR2 is SVGEGT. Trimming at V came to 7 bases and at J to 4 bases, leaving 5 bases not matched to a gene. CDR3 DNA: TGTGCCAGCAACCAACTAGCGGGAGGTTACAATGAGCAGTTCTTC. Encoded protein: CASNQLAGGYNEQFF.

The chain is built from TRBV11-2 and TRBJ1-1; possible D gene TRBD1, 6 bases. Germline V CDR1 and CDR2: SGHAT, FQNNGV. There are 12 residues in the CDR3. Trimming cost V 1 base and J 7 bases, with 7 bases left between them. The CDR3 sequence: CASSLARGEAFF. DNA of the CDR3: TGTGCCAGCAGCTTAGCCAGGGGTGAAGCTTTCTTT. Combining the CDR3 with reference TRBV11-2 and TRBJ1-1 gives the whole variable domain EAGVAQSPRYKIIEKRQSVAFWCNPISGHATLYWYQQILGQGPKLLIQFQNNGVVDDSQLPKDRFSAERLKGVDSTLKIQPAKLEDSAVYLCASSLARGEAFFGQGTRLTVV.

This sequence joins TRBV27 and TRBJ2-2; possibly TRBD2 for D (5 bases). V lost 4 bases and J 4 bases, leaving 16 bases between the germline ends. The CDR3 spans 16 residues. The V gene's germline CDR1 is MNHEY and CDR2 SMNVEV (reference sequence). The CDR3 sequence: CASSSLTGLATGELFF. CDR3 in DNA: TGTGCCAGCAGTTCCTTGACTGGTCTAGCCACCGGGGAGCTGTTTTTT.

The chain combines TRBV29-1 with TRBJ2-7; TRBD1 matches 11 bases. J was trimmed by 3 bases and V by 7 bases; bases with no gene match: 2. The CDR3 covers 12 residues. Per the germline V gene, CDR1 is SQVTM and CDR2 is ANQGSEA. The CDR3: CSAGTGGYEQYF. CDR3 DNA: TGCAGCGCCGGGACAGGGGGCTACGAGCAGTACTTC.

This clonotype was seen more than once but under ten times. The chain links TRBV19 to TRBJ1-2; no clear D gene. The CDR3 consists of 10 residues. The V gene's germline CDR1 is LNHDA and CDR2 SQIVND (reference sequence). Trimming left V 4 bases short and J 7 bases short, with 4 bases between. The CDR3 DNA reads as TGTGCCAGTAGTAGTGGTGGCTACACCTTC. Amino acid sequence: CASSSGGYTF.

The V and J genes are TRBV5-1 and TRBJ2-7; D gene ambiguous. Germline assignment: CDR1 SGHRS and CDR2 YFSETQ. Trimming stripped 6 bases from V and 0 bases from J, with 10 bases between. This CDR3 has 13 amino acids. The CDR3 nucleotides read TGCGCCAGCACCCGGGCGAGCTCCTACGAGCAGTACTTC. Translating gives CASTRASSYEQYF.

The rearrangement links TRBV7-2 to TRBJ1-2; 8 bases fit TRBD1. This CDR3 contains 14 residues. Germline assignment: CDR1 SGHTA and CDR2 FQGNSA. Germline trimming cut 3 bases from V and 0 bases from J; bases unmatched to any gene: 0. As DNA, the CDR3 is TGTGCCAGCAGCTTGGACAGGGCTAACTATGGCTACACCTTC. The encoded protein is CASSLDRANYGYTF.

The chain is built from TRBV7-9 and TRBJ1-2, with D perhaps matching TRBD1 (6 bases). CDR3 length equals 14 residues. Trimming left V 5 bases short and J 8 bases short, with 18 bases between. CDR1 and CDR2 from the germline V gene are SEHNR and FQNEAQ (reference sequence). DNA of the CDR3: TGTGCCAGCAGCCCCGGACAGTTAGTTTACGGCTACACCTTC. Amino acids: CASSPGQLVYGYTF.

The chain carries TRBV19 and TRBJ2-1; a possible D gene is TRBD2 (6 bases). Germline-derived CDR1 and CDR2 are LNHDA and SQIVND (reference sequence). The CDR3 consists of 16 residues. The V gene lost 3 bases and the J gene lost 3 bases, with 15 bases spanning the gap. CDR3 sequence reads: CASSMARGSGYNEQFF. The CDR3 nucleotides read TGTGCCAGTAGTATGGCCCGAGGTAGCGGCTACAATGAGCAGTTCTTC. The full variable domain, with the rest looked up from reference TRBV19 and TRBJ2-1, is DGGITQSPKYLFRKEGQNVTLSCEQNLNHDAMYWYRQDPGQGLRLIYYSQIVNDFQKGDIAEGYSVSREKKESFPLTVTSAQKNPTAFYLCASSMARGSGYNEQFFGPGTRLTVL.

V gene TRBV20-1 combines with J gene TRBJ1-5; possibly TRBD1 for D (5 bases). Germline CDR1 is DFQATT and CDR2 is SNEGSKA (reference sequence). Deletions cut 7 bases from V and 5 bases from J, with 12 bases between. This CDR3 has 12 residues. CDR3 nucleotides: TGCAGTGTCCCTGGGGCAGATCAGCCCCAGCATTTT. This gives the protein CSVPGADQPQHF.

The chain uses TRBV9 and TRBJ2-1, with TRBD1 matching over 11 bases. V dropped 0 bases and J dropped 6; count of bases not matched to a gene: 2. This CDR3 contains 15 residues. CDR1 is SGDLS and CDR2 is YYNGEE in the germline V gene. The CDR3 reads CASSVEGQGGNEQFF. CDR3 nucleotide sequence: TGTGCCAGCAGCGTAGAGGGACAGGGGGGCAATGAGCAGTTCTTC.

The gene calls are TRBV29-1 and TRBJ2-3; D remains unclear. The CDR3 is made up of 12 amino acids. The germline V gene encodes CDR1 SQVTM and CDR2 ANQGSEA. V was clipped by 7 bases and J by 3 bases, with 11 bases between them. DNA for the CDR3: TGCAGCGCCGGACCCGGGACAGATACGCAGTATTTT. Residues: CSAGPGTDTQYF.

The V and J genes are TRBV7-2 and TRBJ2-5, with unresolved D. Trimming cost V 5 bases and J 4 bases, with 14 bases left between them. The V gene's germline CDR1 is SGHTA and CDR2 FQGNSA. This CDR3 is 14 amino acids long. CDR3 region: CASSPSRAGETQYF. The CDR3, as DNA: TGTGCCAGCAGCCCCTCACGGGCAGGAGAGACCCAGTACTTC. The full variable domain, its missing parts supplied by reference TRBV7-2 and TRBJ2-5, is GAGVSQSPSNKVTEKGKDVELRCDPISGHTALYWYRQSLGQGLEFLIYFQGNSAPDKSGLPSDRFSAERTGGSVSTLTIQRTQQEDSAVYLCASSPSRAGETQYFGPGTRLLVL.

The rearrangement joins TRBV20-1 to TRBJ2-7; D is uncertain. Germline V gene data show CDR1 as DFQATT and CDR2 as SNEGSKA (reference sequence). There are 11 residues in the CDR3. V lost 3 bases and J 6 bases, leaving 9 bases between the germline ends. CDR3 sequence (DNA): TGCAGTGCTAGGGGTGGCGGCGAGCAGTACGTC. Translated, it gives CSARGGGEQYV.

The V call is TRBV7-8, the J call TRBJ2-5; D gene uncertain. Trimming removed 0 bases at V and 2 bases at J, with 10 bases between. From germline, CDR1 is SGHVS and CDR2 FQNEAQ. The CDR3 consists of 15 residues. CDR3 sequence (DNA): TGTGCCAGCAGCTTAGCGCAAGGCGGTCAAGAGACCCAGTACTTC. This translates into CASSLAQGGQETQYF.

CDR3 sequence reads: CASSPGLAGSTDTQYF. Here the CDR3 DNA reads TGTGCCAGCAGTCCAGGACTAGCGGGGAGTACAGATACGCAGTATTTT. This rearrangement joins TRBV6-1 to TRBJ2-3, with TRBD2 matching 12 bases. After removal of 5 bases from V and 3 bases from J, the junction contained 6 bases not matched to a gene. There are 16 residues in the CDR3. Germline V gene sequence: CDR1 MNHNS, CDR2 SASEGT.

V usage is TRBV6-5 and J usage is TRBJ1-6, with D possibly being TRBD1 (6 bases). Germline CDR1 is MNHEY and CDR2 is SVGAGI. V lost 5 bases and J lost 9, with 11 bases in between. The CDR3 runs 13 residues. The CDR3 is CASSRARGSPLHF. The CDR3 DNA reads TGTGCCAGCAGTAGAGCCAGGGGTTCACCCCTCCACTTT.

The rearrangement links TRBV20-1 to TRBJ1-5; maybe TRBD1 (5 bases). The CDR3 sequence is 12 residues long. CDR1 and CDR2 (germline): DFQATT, SNEGSKA (reference sequence). Trimming removed 4 bases from V and 4 bases from J, with 8 bases in between. The CDR3, as DNA: TGCAGTGCTACTAGACAGAATCAGCCCCAGCATTTT. Amino acid sequence: CSATRQNQPQHF.

The V and J genes are TRBV20-1 and TRBJ1-5; no reliable D call. The CDR3 length is 13 residues. V was shortened by 3 bases and J by 6 bases, with 12 bases between the two germline ends. Per germline, CDR1 DFQATT and CDR2 SNEGSKA (reference sequence). CDR3: CSASLYLGQPQHF. CDR3 DNA sequence: TGCAGTGCTAGTTTGTATTTGGGTCAGCCCCAGCATTTT.